This is a list of T cell receptor beta chains from one sample in a study of tumor-infiltrating lymphocytes in primary liver carcinoma. TCRdb re-called the multiplex PCR reads through MiXCR, storing one row per CDR3 protein. The table records 100,000 or so distinct CDR3 sequences, approximately 68% of them present only once. The sample was liver tumor tissue from sampling region 5. The source is a woman aged 60-75 years with primary liver carcinoma and hepatitis B virus infection. The CDR3 runs from the conserved cysteine through the conserved F or W. A D gene is named only where the DNA matches it firmly. Only part of the rows carry a size: once, few, many, or a class if the clone is expanded.

TRBJ2-2 TRBV11-2 NA NA TGTGCCAGCAGCTTGGGTACGGCTAGCGCAACCGTGGAGCTGTTTTTT CASSLGTASATVELFF
TRBJ2-1 TRBV6-5 TRBD2 NA TGTGCCAGCGGGAGCGGGGGTGAGCAGTTCTTC CASGSGGEQFF
TRBJ1-3 TRBV13 NA NA TGTGCCAGCGGACACAGGGACCATGGAAGCACCATATATTTT CASGHRDHGSTIYF
TRBJ2-7 TRBV7-9 NA NA TGTGCCAGCAGCATTGGGACAAGTACCTACGAGCAGTACTTC CASSIGTSTYEQYF
TRBJ2-2 TRBV7-3 NA few TGTGCCAGCAGCTCCGACAGCCTTGGCACCGGGGAGCTGTTTTTT CASSSDSLGTGELFF
TRBJ1-2 TRBV12-3/TRBV12-4 NA NA TGTGGCAGCAGTTTTAGTCTGGCGGGGGCACTGAACTATGGCTACACCTTC CGSSFSLAGALNYGYTF
TRBJ1-1 TRBV6-5 NA many TGTGCCAGCAGTGGATACACTGAAGCTTTCTTT CASSGYTEAFF
TRBJ2-7 TRBV11-1 TRBD2 NA TGTGCCAGCAGCGAGACCCTCAGACTAGCACCGACCTACGAGCAGTACTTC CASSETLRLAPTYEQYF
TRBJ2-7 TRBV28 TRBD2 NA TGTGCCAACAGTCCCTACACGAGCGGGAGGGCCCAGTACTTC CANSPYTSGRAQYF
TRBJ2-1 TRBV11-2 NA NA TGTGACATCAGCTTAGATCTGACGAGTGGGGGCGATGAGCAGTTCTTC CDISLDLTSGGDEQFF